Detailed here is one T cell receptor (beta chain). Different DNA sequences within this sample yield the same CDR3. This sample is part of a study of blood T cell repertoires in COVID-19. Study context: The study drew acute and convalescent COVID-19 samples from the United States, Italy and Spain. The cDNA or gDNA used as material had been derived from T cells, B-cell-depleted T cells, or PBMCs.

Germline lookup yields CDR1 GTSNPN and CDR2 SVGIG (reference sequence). CDR3 length: 14 residues. V was clipped by 0 bases and J by 5 bases; unmatched bases: 4. Authors' data handling: Reference gene primer amplification gave nucleated cell count estimates. TCRdb's table, derived via immunoSEQ multiplex PCR, lists solely in-frame clones and lacks some. V, J and clone size derive from that table, while D and trimming were established from the DNA sequence. Of over 120,000 clones in the sample, approximately 88% are singletons; the top ten hold roughly 4.4%. This TCR derives from a human donor in a cohort sampled during active COVID-19. The specimen sequenced was peripheral blood. The chain recombines TRBV30 with TRBJ2-5; the match to TRBD2 covers 9 bases. The CDR3, as DNA: TGTGCCTGGAGTGTAGGTCTAGCGGGGGAGACCCAGTACTTC. It yields the protein CAWSVGLAGETQYF.